This record covers a single T cell receptor (beta chain). This record comes from a study of blood T cell repertoires in COVID-19. Study background: Samples of COVID-19 (acute and convalescent) were obtained from the United States, Italy and Spain. The analysed material was cDNA or gDNA that came from T cells, B-cell-depleted T cells, or PBMCs.

Germline CDR1 reads MNHEY; CDR2 reads SVGAGI. This CDR3 spans 16 amino acids. The J segment lost 5 bases and the V segment lost 0 bases, leaving 2 bases of the junction unmatched. Assay used: immunoSEQ multiplex PCR; TCRdb lists only in-frame clones, some missing. Here the sample spans over 100,000 clones, 70% to 90% being singletons. V usage is TRBV6-5 and J usage is TRBJ1-4; TRBD1 aligns across 11 bases. This sequence originates from a man aged 40-49 years with acute or convalescent COVID-19. The source material was peripheral blood. CDR3 DNA: TGTGCCAGCAGTTACTCGGGGACAGGGGGGAATGAAAAACTGTTTTTT. Amino acid sequence: CASSYSGTGGNEKLFF.